This T cell receptor (beta chain) stems from a study of blood T cells in healthy people across ages. Study-level results: Long-lived donors exceeded aged donors in naive CD4+ cells and diversity. Any conclusive comparison of naive versus antigen-experienced cells was prevented by using unsorted PBMCs.

CDR1 and CDR2 from the germline V gene are MNHEY and SMNVEV (reference sequence). This CDR3 region has 15 residues. V was pared by 6 bases and J by 4 bases, with 5 bases of the junction left unmatched. This clonotype showed up just a few times. What it recognizes is unknown. Then a second PCR, running roughly 7 to 12 cycles, was carried out with a sample-barcoded 5' primer and a J-beta primer mix. Using its own MiXCR run on the 5' RACE reads, TCRdb lists one record per CDR3 protein. The sample carries about 1.6 million distinct CDR3 sequences, 30% to 40% recorded once. The donors, healthy Caucasians from Russia, were aged about 6 to 95.

Sequencing used blood. The sequence was obtained from a woman aged 30 to 39 in good health. This chain joins TRBV27 and TRBJ2-1, with 11 bases fitting TRBD2. This chain's CDR3 is CASRSASGGYNEQFF. The DNA for the CDR3 is TGTGCCAGCAGAAGCGCTAGCGGGGGGTACAATGAGCAGTTCTTC.